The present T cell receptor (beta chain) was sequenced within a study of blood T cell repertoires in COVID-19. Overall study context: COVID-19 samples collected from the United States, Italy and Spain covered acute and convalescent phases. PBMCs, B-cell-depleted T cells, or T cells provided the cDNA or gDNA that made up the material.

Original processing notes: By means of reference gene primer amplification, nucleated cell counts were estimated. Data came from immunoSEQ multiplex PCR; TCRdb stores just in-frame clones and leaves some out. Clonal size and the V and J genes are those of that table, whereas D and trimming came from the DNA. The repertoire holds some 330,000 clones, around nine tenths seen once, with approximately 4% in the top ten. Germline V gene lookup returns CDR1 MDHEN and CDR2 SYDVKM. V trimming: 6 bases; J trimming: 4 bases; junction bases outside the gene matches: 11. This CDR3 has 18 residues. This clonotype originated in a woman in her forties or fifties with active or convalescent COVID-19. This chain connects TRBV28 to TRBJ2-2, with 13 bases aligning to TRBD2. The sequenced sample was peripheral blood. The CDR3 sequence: CASRRTSGRAPVTGELFF. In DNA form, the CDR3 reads TGTGCCAGCAGACGTACTAGCGGGAGGGCCCCAGTCACCGGGGAGCTGTTTTTT. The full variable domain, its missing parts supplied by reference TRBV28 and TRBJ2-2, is DVKVTQSSRYLVKRTGEKVFLECVQDMDHENMFWYRQDPGLGLRLIYFSYDVKMKEKGDIPEGYSVSREKKERFSLILESASTNQTSMYLCASRRTSGRAPVTGELFFGEGSRLTVL.